The entry below gives a single T cell receptor beta chain sequence along with its context. Its antigen is undetermined. V was shortened by 4 bases and J by 4 bases, with 19 bases between the two germline ends. Per the germline V gene, CDR1 is PRHDT and CDR2 is FYEKMQ (reference sequence). The CDR3 totals 16 residues. Using immunoSEQ multiplex PCR, the repertoire was profiled, and TCRdb retains in-frame clones only, with some absent. The sample shows 95,000 to 150,000 clones, around 93% of them seen only once. This sample is part of a study of T cell responses to AZD1222 COVID-19 vaccine. General observations from the study: Donors skewed white British and female; clonal diversity was possibly underestimated.

The sequences come from peripheral blood, collected 28 days after the second AZD1222 dose. The V and J genes are TRBV13 and TRBJ1-1; D gene unclear. This TCR was recovered from an adult who received the AZD1222 COVID-19 vaccine. The CDR3 loop reads CASSSPIGPVATEAFF. CDR3 nucleotides: TGTGCCAGCAGCTCCCCAATTGGACCGGTGGCCACTGAAGCTTTCTTT.